Listed below are T cell receptor beta chains from one sample, sequenced in a study of T cell responses to AZD1222 COVID-19 vaccine. Clones were sequenced by immunoSEQ multiplex PCR, and TCRdb holds only the in-frame ones, with some missing. The data contain 130,000 to 150,000 clones, more than 75% of them singletons. Source: peripheral blood, taken on day 0 of MenACWY control vaccination. Every receptor here comes from an adult in good health. Both conserved end residues are part of each CDR3. A D gene is named only where the DNA matches it firmly. Where a row states a size, it is once, few, many or the class of an expanded clone; other rows omit it.

clone size: NA
V gene: TRBV5-4
D gene: TRBD2
J gene: TRBJ2-5
CDR3 DNA: TGTGCCAGCAGCTACGGGACTAGCGGGGGCCTACAAGAGACCCAGTACTTC
CDR3 protein: CASSYGTSGGLQETQYF

clone size: NA
V gene: TRBV5-1
D gene: NA
J gene: TRBJ1-2
CDR3 DNA: TGCGCCAGCAGCCCCCCAGGACAGCGCTATGGCTACACCTTC
CDR3 protein: CASSPPGQRYGYTF

clone size: NA
V gene: TRBV7-9
D gene: NA
J gene: TRBJ2-3
CDR3 DNA: TGTGCCAGCAGCGTCAGGGGCACAGATACGCAGTATTTT
CDR3 protein: CASSVRGTDTQYF

clone size: NA
V gene: TRBV5-4
D gene: TRBD2
J gene: TRBJ2-3
CDR3 DNA: TGTGCCAGCAGTGTGACTAGCGGGGGCGCAAACCCCACAGATACGCAGTATTTT
CDR3 protein: CASSVTSGGANPTDTQYF

clone size: NA
V gene: TRBV3-1/TRBV3-2
D gene: NA
J gene: TRBJ2-1
CDR3 DNA: TGTGCCAGCAGCCAAGATAACGGGATGAAGTTCTTC
CDR3 protein: CASSQDNGMKFF

clone size: NA
V gene: TRBV28
D gene: NA
J gene: TRBJ1-2
CDR3 DNA: TGTGCCAGCAGTTCCAAAGGGGTTGGCTACACCTTC
CDR3 protein: CASSSKGVGYTF

clone size: NA
V gene: TRBV6-5
D gene: TRBD1
J gene: TRBJ1-2
CDR3 DNA: TGTGCCAGCAGTTACTCGGGGACAGCCTATGGCTACACCTTC
CDR3 protein: CASSYSGTAYGYTF

clone size: once
V gene: TRBV6-2/TRBV6-3
D gene: TRBD1
J gene: TRBJ1-4
CDR3 DNA: TGTGCCAGCAGTGCCCGACAGGGTCCTCCGTTTTTT
CDR3 protein: CASSARQGPPFF

clone size: once
V gene: TRBV5-1
D gene: TRBD1
J gene: TRBJ2-3
CDR3 DNA: TGCGCCAGTACCGGGACAGCCCTTACAGATACGCAGTATTTT
CDR3 protein: CASTGTALTDTQYF

clone size: NA
V gene: TRBV29-1
D gene: NA
J gene: TRBJ1-1
CDR3 DNA: TGCAGCGTTGAACGGGGAGGAGGACCCACTGAAGCTTTCTTT
CDR3 protein: CSVERGGGPTEAFF

clone size: NA
V gene: TRBV5-1
D gene: TRBD1
J gene: TRBJ2-3
CDR3 DNA: TGCGCCAGCAGCCCGGACAGGGAGACAGATACGCAGTATTTT
CDR3 protein: CASSPDRETDTQYF